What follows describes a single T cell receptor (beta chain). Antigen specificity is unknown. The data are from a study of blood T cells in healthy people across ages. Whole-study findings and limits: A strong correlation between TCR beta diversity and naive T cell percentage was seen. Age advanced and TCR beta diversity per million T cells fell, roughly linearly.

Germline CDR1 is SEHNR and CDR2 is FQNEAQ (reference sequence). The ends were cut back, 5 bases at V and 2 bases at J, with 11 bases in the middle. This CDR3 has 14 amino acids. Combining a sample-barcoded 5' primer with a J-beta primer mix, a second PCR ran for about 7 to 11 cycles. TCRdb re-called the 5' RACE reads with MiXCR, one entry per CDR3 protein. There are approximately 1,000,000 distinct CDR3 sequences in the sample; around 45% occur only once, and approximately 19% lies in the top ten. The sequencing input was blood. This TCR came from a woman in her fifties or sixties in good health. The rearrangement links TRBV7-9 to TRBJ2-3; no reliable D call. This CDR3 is CASSPLPDTDTQYF. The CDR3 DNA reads TGTGCCAGCAGCCCCCTACCAGACACAGATACGCAGTATTTT.